The clone carrying this TCR beta chain has at least ten counts. Antigen unknown. Per germline, CDR1 SQVTM and CDR2 ANQGSEA. This CDR3 comprises 13 residues. V was cut by 5 bases and J by 6 bases, with 15 bases left in between. Indicated time point: newly diagnosed GD, antithyroid drugs for less than 3 months. The TCR library used RNA extracted from PBMCs. EDTA tubes collected nine milliliters of peripheral blood. The source of the sample is a study of regulatory T cells in long-lasting Graves disease. Study conclusions and caveats: Analyses excluded thyroid tissue, covering peripheral blood alone. There was favoring of TRBV28, TRBJ1-2 and TRBJ2-5 in persistent disease.

TCR beta libraries were built with iRepertoire HTBI primers and Arm-PCR of CDR3 regions. TCRdb independently ran MiXCR on the multiplex PCR reads; one entry per CDR3 protein. The table shows about 540,000 distinct CDR3 sequences, with around an eighth occurring only once. This same sample was also part of a study on T cells in Graves' hyperthyroidism and ophthalmopathy. That source reports: Before onset, by a median of around 6.4 months, the model predicted ophthalmopathy.

The sample here was peripheral blood mononuclear cells (PBMCs), taken at new diagnosis, from a patient treated with antithyroid drugs. The rearrangement joins TRBV29-1 to TRBJ2-3; TRBD1 might be the D (6 bases). The receptor was derived from a man aged 25 to 40 with Graves disease. DNA of the CDR3: TGCAGCGTTAGTAGGAGGCAGGGGGATACGCAGTATTTT. Residues: CSVSRRQGDTQYF.